This T cell receptor (beta chain) was observed in a study of blood T cell repertoires in COVID-19. The overall study: The origin of the acute and convalescent COVID-19 samples was the United States, Italy and Spain.

Germline values: CDR1 SGDLS, CDR2 YYNGEE. The CDR3 is made up of 15 amino acids. The germline V and J ends were trimmed by 3 bases and 10 bases, with 20 bases remaining between them. Original processing methods: How many nucleated cells were present was estimated from reference gene primer amplification. TCRdb keeps only in-frame clones here, not all; method: immunoSEQ multiplex PCR. V and J calls and clone size are those listed in that table; D and trimming were worked out from the DNA. Among roughly 150,000 clones listed, roughly four fifths were seen once. The V call is TRBV9, the J call TRBJ2-1; tentatively, D is TRBD2 (5 bases). The receptor comes from a human donor in a cohort sampled during active COVID-19. Sequences were obtained from peripheral blood. The CDR3 protein is CASSASGFPGREQFF. The CDR3 DNA sequence: TGTGCCAGCAGCGCCTCGGGATTCCCGGGCCGGGAGCAGTTCTTC.